This T cell receptor beta chain was captured in a study of cytomegalovirus exposure and HLA in healthy donors. Findings and limits, study-wide: Later analysis indicated greater clonal expansion among HLA-associated TCR beta chains than among equally common other chains. A later analysis reported that several of the most significant clusters appeared to be linked to common viral pathogens, among them Epstein-Barr virus. The authors enumerated over 150 TCR beta chains as linked to cytomegalovirus. Earlier analysis looked at TCR beta V segments, and most were productive about 87% or about 30% of the time.

This clone has more than one count but fewer than ten. The antigen is undetermined. CDR1 and CDR2 (germline): SGHTA, FQGNSA. This CDR3 spans 17 amino acids. The V segment lost 6 bases and the J segment 3 bases; nucleotides outside the gene matches: 14. In the PCR, 60 Vbeta and 13 Jbeta primers were used. TCRdb keeps only in-frame clones here, not all; method: immunoSEQ multiplex PCR. The table records some 130,000 clones, more than 8% of them present only once. V gene TRBV7-2 combines with J gene TRBJ2-1; 7 positions match TRBD2. Sample: PBMCs. The clonotype comes from a man in his fifties in good health and CMV-seronegative. The CDR3 region is CASRLTPRAGVYNEQFF. DNA of the CDR3: TGTGCCAGCAGGTTAACCCCTAGGGCGGGGGTCTACAATGAGCAGTTCTTC.